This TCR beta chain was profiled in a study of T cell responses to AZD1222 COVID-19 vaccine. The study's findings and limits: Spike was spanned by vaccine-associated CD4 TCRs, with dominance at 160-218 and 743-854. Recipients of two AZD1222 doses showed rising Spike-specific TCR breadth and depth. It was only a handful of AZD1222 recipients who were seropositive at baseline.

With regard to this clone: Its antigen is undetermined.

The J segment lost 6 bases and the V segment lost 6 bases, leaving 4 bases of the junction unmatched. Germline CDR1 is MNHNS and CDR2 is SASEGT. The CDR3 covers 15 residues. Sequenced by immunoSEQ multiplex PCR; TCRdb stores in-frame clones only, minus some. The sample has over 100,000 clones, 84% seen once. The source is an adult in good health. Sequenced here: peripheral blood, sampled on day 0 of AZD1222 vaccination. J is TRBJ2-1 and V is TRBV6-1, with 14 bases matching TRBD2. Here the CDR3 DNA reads TGTGCCAGCAGGCAGACTAGCGGGAGGGCCAATGAGCAGTTCTTC. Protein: CASRQTSGRANEQFF.